The T cell receptor beta chain described here comes from a study of CD8 T cells in ankylosing spondylitis. Findings and limits, study-wide: Disease-linked clones bore a CD8+ phenotype, appearing relatively rarely in peripheral blood. What seemed typical of ankylosing spondylitis blood was a TCR beta motif built from fewer than ten highly homologous variants.

TCRdb called the 5' RACE reads again in MiXCR, with one record for every CDR3 protein. The table includes around 770,000 distinct CDR3 sequences, 12% detected once. This CDR3 spans 16 amino acids. CDR1 is LGHNT, CDR2 FRNRAP, per germline. V gave up 1 base and J gave up 0 bases, with 7 bases separating them. Note on this clonotype: The antigen remains unidentified.

The sequence was obtained from a male donor with ankylosing spondylitis. The sample was blood, either unsorted or a sorted T cell fraction (not recorded which). The chain couples TRBV12-5 to TRBJ2-6, with D unresolved. The CDR3 nucleotides read TGTGCTAGTGGTTTGGCAGGCGGCTCTGGGGCCAACGTCCTGACTTTC. Translation: CASGLAGGSGANVLTF.